This T cell receptor (beta chain) was captured in a study of T cells after yellow fever vaccination (dated by TCRdb to between 2017 and 2020). Notes on the research overall: Libraries from fractions with low cell numbers were prepared with the SMART-Seq v4 Ultra Low Input RNA kit. To track T-cell clones before and after primary and booster YFV17D yellow fever vaccination, bulk TCR alpha and beta repertoires were sequenced longitudinally. Two healthy male donors made up the cohort, one aged 18 to 29 years and the other aged 30 to 40 years. Blood samples were taken at several timepoints before and after primary and secondary immunization, and bulk PBMC replicates and cell subsets were isolated.

A word on this clonotype: This clone's antigen is unknown. The record has no base qualities; no much larger clone is one base away.

Sample treatment or condition, as interpreted from the label and publication: live attenuated yellow fever vaccine strain. At each blood-draw timepoint, two biological replicates of bulk PBMCs were obtained. PBMCs were isolated from peripheral blood using a standard Ficoll-Paque protocol. TriZol was used to extract RNA from bulk PBMCs, CD4 and CD8 fractions, and dextramer-positive and dextramer-negative fractions. Summary of the overall study and its limitations: The secondary T-cell response was found to be weaker but faster than the primary response, with a peak reached on day 5 rather than on day 15. After the booster, most clones that had expanded after primary vaccination were detected again (approximately 96% of CD4 and around nine tenths of CD8), suggesting broad maintenance of memory. FACS-sorted repertoires could contain abundant contaminating clonotypes from the bulk population, so computational filtering was required. Because the study included only a couple of donors, the extent to which the findings can be generalized is limited. A small share of clonotypes occurred in both CD4 and CD8 compartments, likely arising from convergent recombination.

The germline V and J ends show losses of 3 bases and 3 bases respectively, and no gene match explains 9 bases of the junction. Taken from cysteine to phenylalanine, the CDR3 has 17 residues. The DNA shown is the 51-base CDR3, in frame from base 1. According to the germline V gene, CDR1 reads SGHRS and CDR2 reads YFSETQ. TCR cDNA was made using 5'RACE template switching, a step that added a universal primer site and unique molecular identifiers. Priming for cDNA synthesis came from both the TCR alpha and TCR beta constant segments. Library amplification involved two PCR steps, and the second step added sample barcodes and sequencing adapters. Sequencing of libraries was done on Illumina HiSeq 2500 (2x100 bp) or NovaSeq (2x150 bp). The paper's data handling went like this. Demultiplexing of reads and collapsing into UMI consensus sequences were performed with MIGEC, and V(D)J alignment was carried out with MiXCR. Using edgeR on replicate PBMC samples, clonotypes were called vaccine-responding if FDR was below 0.01 and the log2 fold change was above 5 up to day 15. Each bulk clonotype was labeled CD4 or CD8 based on which sequenced repertoire, CD4 or CD8, contained the clonotype at higher abundance. TCRdb ran its own pipeline on the public reads, namely fastp trimming at Q25 and MiXCR clone calling, and kept in-frame beta chains. Rows are combined by CDR3 protein, so each entry shows the most common genes and DNA. In this record, the V and J calls reflect TCRdb's handling and not the investigators' own analysis. The sample contains under 600,000 distinct CDR3 sequences, roughly 12% of them found a single time. About an eighth of the sample belongs to the ten largest clones.

This clonotype was obtained from a man aged 30 to 39 who received the YFV17D yellow fever vaccine. The V and J genes are TRBV5-1 and TRBJ2-2, and TRBD2 matches 9 of the central bases. The source material was PBMCs, sampled on the day of the yellow fever booster vaccination. The CDR3 protein is CASSSGTSRLYTGELFF. The nucleotide sequence reads TGCGCCAGCAGCTCTGGGACTAGCAGGCTGTACACCGGGGAGCTGTTTTTT.